These T cell receptor beta chains were read from a single sample in a study of T-cell memory formation after mild COVID-19. MiXCR, applied by TCRdb to the 5' RACE reads, yields one record per CDR3 protein. The table includes about 45,000 distinct CDR3 sequences, 8% to 10% detected once. The sample was PBMCs or a T cell subset sorted from them (not recorded which). The receptors stem from an adult woman who had mild COVID-19 (a few samples of this study predate the infection). Cell type and time point are not known. Each CDR3 is given with its conserved first and last residue. D genes are given only for firm matches. Clone size is given for some rows only: seen once, a few or many times, or a class if the clone is expanded.

j_call d_call clone_size cdr3_length v_call cdr3_aa cdr3_nt
TRBJ2-7 . . 15 TRBV4-1 CASSQVSGKPYEQYF TGCGCCAGCAGCCAAGTTTCGGGAAAGCCCTACGAGCAGTACTTC
TRBJ2-7 TRBD2 few 17 TRBV20-1 CSARVNEVTSGSYEQYF TGCAGTGCTAGAGTGAATGAAGTTACTAGCGGATCCTACGAGCAGTACTTC
TRBJ1-3 . . 19 TRBV7-9 CASSRPAQGPSGGGNTIYF TGTGCCAGCAGCCGACCGGCCCAGGGCCCATCTGGTGGAGGAAACACCATATATTTT
TRBJ1-4 . many 19 TRBV5-1 CASSLAVIGTEPTNEKLFF TGCGCCAGCAGCTTGGCCGTTATTGGGACGGAACCAACTAATGAAAAACTGTTTTTT
TRBJ2-5 . . 14 TRBV5-1 CASSRTDKAETQYF TGCGCCAGCAGTCGCACAGATAAGGCGGAGACCCAGTACTTC
TRBJ2-5 TRBD1 many 15 TRBV20-1 CSAQTRGQGVETQYF TGCAGTGCTCAGACCAGGGGACAGGGGGTAGAGACCCAGTACTTC
TRBJ1-1 . . 15 TRBV20-1 CSAREIGQLNTEAFF TGCAGTGCTAGAGAAATTGGACAGTTGAACACTGAAGCTTTCTTT
TRBJ2-1 TRBD2 . 13 TRBV18 CAGTTGRANEQFF TGTGCCGGAACTACCGGGAGGGCCAATGAGCAGTTCTTC
TRBJ2-3 TRBD2 . 15 TRBV5-1 CASSREVPRTDTQYF TGCGCCAGCAGCCGGGAGGTACCCCGCACAGATACGCAGTATTTT
TRBJ2-4 . few 15 TRBV6-1 CASSHRDGGKNIQYF TGTGCCAGCAGTCACAGGGACGGGGGCAAAAACATTCAGTACTTC
TRBJ2-7 TRBD2 . 15 TRBV3-1 CASSQVGTSGGNRYF TGTGCCAGCAGCCAAGTTGGGACTAGCGGGGGGAATCGGTACTTC
TRBJ2-3 . . 18 TRBV5-6 CASSLVRPRPNAADTQYF TGTGCCAGCAGCTTGGTTCGGCCCAGGCCTAACGCTGCAGATACGCAGTATTTT
TRBJ2-1 . few 12 TRBV6-5 CASSSQYNEQFF TGTGCCAGCAGTTCCCAATACAATGAGCAGTTCTTC
TRBJ2-7 . many 15 TRBV5-1 CASSLTFRSGAEQYF TGCGCCAGCAGCTTGACGTTTCGGTCGGGGGCCGAGCAGTACTTC
TRBJ2-2 TRBD2 many 15 TRBV24-1 CATARGETYTGELFF TGTGCCACGGCCCGGGGGGAGACTTACACCGGGGAGCTGTTTTTT
TRBJ2-6 . many 14 TRBV19 CASSMGDGANVLTF TGTGCCAGTAGTATGGGGGACGGGGCCAACGTCCTGACTTTC
TRBJ1-5 . . 13 TRBV5-5 CASSLRLGQPQHF TGTGCCAGCAGCTTGCGCCTGGGGCAGCCCCAGCATTTT
TRBJ2-1 . few 14 TRBV7-9 CAGRGHPPWGEQFF TGTGCCGGGCGGGGACACCCGCCTTGGGGTGAGCAGTTCTTC
TRBJ1-2 . . 17 TRBV7-9 CASIPLPVEPGQRGYTF TGTGCCAGCATTCCCCTCCCGGTGGAACCGGGACAAAGAGGCTACACCTTC
TRBJ2-7 . . 12 TRBV15 CATSSQGYEQYF TGTGCCACCAGCAGCCAGGGTTACGAGCAGTACTTC
TRBJ2-7 TRBD1 few 16 TRBV24-1 CATCLPPDRPDYEQYF TGTGCCACCTGCCTTCCCCCGGACAGGCCCGACTACGAGCAGTACTTC
TRBJ2-3 TRBD2 few 18 TRBV12-3/TRBV12-4 CASRKALGISGSTDTQYF TGTGCCAGCAGAAAAGCTCTGGGGATTAGCGGGAGCACAGATACGCAGTATTTT
TRBJ2-3 . . 12 TRBV29-1 CSVGGPANTQYF TGCAGCGTGGGGGGGCCGGCAAATACGCAGTATTTT
TRBJ2-7 TRBD1 once 15 TRBV11-2 CASSSRTGTGLKQYF TGTGCCAGCAGCTCGCGGACAGGGACGGGTTTGAAGCAGTACTTC
TRBJ2-7 TRBD2 many 18 TRBV20-1 CSARDVAAIAGQDYEQYF TGCAGTGCTAGAGACGTTGCGGCGATAGCGGGCCAAGACTACGAGCAGTACTTC
TRBJ1-1 TRBD1 few 14 TRBV7-2 CASSLTGDSTEAFF TGTGCCAGCAGCCTGACAGGGGACTCGACTGAAGCTTTCTTT
TRBJ2-1 TRBD2 many 15 TRBV14 CASSLLAGVHNEQFF TGTGCCAGCAGCCTGTTAGCGGGAGTCCACAATGAGCAGTTCTTC
TRBJ1-6 . . 15 TRBV9 CASSSTGKRDSPLHF TGTGCCAGCAGCTCAACAGGAAAAAGGGATTCACCCCTCCACTTT
TRBJ2-3 . few 14 TRBV11-3 CASSLRRGTDTQYF TGTGCCAGCAGCTTACGGCGGGGCACAGATACGCAGTATTTT
TRBJ1-3 . . 11 TRBV12-3/TRBV12-4 CASSRGNTIYF TGTGCCAGCAGTCGTGGAAACACCATATATTTT
TRBJ2-5 . . 13 TRBV3-1 CASSQKGGETQYF TGTGCCAGCAGCCAGAAGGGGGGAGAGACCCAGTACTTC
TRBJ1-2 . . 12 TRBV29-1 CSVDVRGWGYTF TGCAGCGTTGATGTCCGGGGATGGGGCTACACCTTC
TRBJ2-3 . few 13 TRBV7-3 CASSLLGLDTQYF TGTGCCAGCAGCCTGCTTGGGCTGGATACGCAGTATTTT
TRBJ1-3 . few 13 TRBV4-1 CASSQDRWNTIYF TGCGCCAGCAGCCAAGACAGATGGAACACCATATATTTT
TRBJ2-1 TRBD2 many 15 TRBV4-1 CASSQGLAGANEQFF TGCGCCAGCAGCCAGGGACTAGCGGGAGCCAATGAGCAGTTCTTC
TRBJ2-3 TRBD2 few 18 TRBV5-1 CASSWSSGGIAVADTQYF TGCGCCAGCAGCTGGTCTAGCGGGGGGATAGCGGTGGCAGATACGCAGTATTTT
TRBJ1-1 . few 16 TRBV28 CASSLEAGDWNTEAFF TGTGCCAGCAGTTTAGAGGCAGGGGATTGGAACACTGAAGCTTTCTTT
TRBJ2-2 . . 14 TRBV5-1 CASTGESGTGELFF TGCGCCAGTACGGGGGAGTCCGGCACCGGGGAGCTGTTTTTT
TRBJ2-5 . few 13 TRBV6-5 CASSYQGPETQYF TGTGCCAGCAGTTACCAGGGTCCGGAGACCCAGTACTTC
TRBJ1-6 TRBD1 . 14 TRBV6-5 CASSRPTGASPLHF TGTGCCAGCAGTAGACCGACAGGGGCTTCACCCCTCCACTTT
TRBJ2-5 . . 12 TRBV7-9 CASSSRYETQYF TGTGCCAGCAGCTCTCGCTATGAGACCCAGTACTTC
TRBJ1-3 . few 15 TRBV6-5 CASSYARQSGNTIYF TGTGCCAGCAGTTACGCCCGGCAATCTGGAAACACCATATATTTT
TRBJ1-1 . . 14 TRBV5-1 CASSNSGWDTEAFF TGCGCCAGCAGCAACTCAGGGTGGGACACTGAAGCTTTCTTT
TRBJ2-1 TRBD2 many 15 TRBV7-2 CASSILAGTYNEQFF TGTGCCAGCAGCATACTAGCGGGGACCTACAATGAGCAGTTCTTC
TRBJ2-3 . . 15 TRBV30 CAWSGSGSGTDTQYF TGTGCCTGGAGTGGGTCGGGGAGTGGGACAGATACGCAGTATTTT
TRBJ2-1 . . 13 TRBV2 CASSGTEYNEQFF TGTGCCAGCAGTGGGACTGAATACAATGAGCAGTTCTTC
TRBJ2-3 TRBD2 . 16 TRBV4-3 CASSRTERGITDTQYF TGCGCCAGCAGCCGTACCGAGCGGGGCATCACAGATACGCAGTATTTT
TRBJ2-7 TRBD1 many 15 TRBV10-3 CAISEAGQGSNEQYF TGTGCCATCAGTGAGGCGGGACAGGGCTCCAACGAGCAGTACTTC
TRBJ2-1 TRBD1 many 13 TRBV30 CAANTGVDNEQFF TGTGCCGCAAACACAGGGGTGGACAATGAGCAGTTCTTC
TRBJ2-4 TRBD2 many 12 TRBV12-3/TRBV12-4 CASTGAGARQYF TGTGCCAGCACCGGGGCGGGAGCCCGGCAGTACTTC
TRBJ2-1 TRBD1 many 13 TRBV20-1 CSERRQGGNEQFF TGCAGCGAGAGGAGACAGGGTGGGAATGAGCAGTTCTTC
TRBJ2-1 TRBD2 . 14 TRBV27 CASSRREGPYEQFF TGTGCCAGCTCCCGGAGGGAGGGCCCTTATGAGCAGTTCTTC
TRBJ2-1 . few 13 TRBV7-9 CASSLGPRGEQFF TGTGCCAGCAGCTTGGGCCCTAGGGGCGAGCAGTTCTTC